The rows below give T cell receptor beta chains drawn from one sample of a study of blood T cell repertoires in COVID-19. The data were produced by immunoSEQ multiplex PCR, yet TCRdb's version contains in-frame clones alone and is incomplete. The table includes 60,000 or so clones, around 74% detected once. The sample consisted of peripheral blood. These receptors originate from an elderly woman with acute or convalescent COVID-19. Both conserved end residues are part of each CDR3. A D gene is named only where the DNA matches it firmly. A row's size may be missing; if present it is once, few, many or a size class.

d_call	j_call	clone_size	v_call	cdr3_nt	cdr3_aa
-	TRBJ2-7	few	TRBV18	TGTGCCAGCTCCCTGAGCCACAGGGAGAACTACGAGCAGTACTTC	CASSLSHRENYEQYF
TRBD1	TRBJ2-5	few	TRBV5-8	TGTGCCAGCAGCAGAGGGACAGGGAAGCAAGAGACCCAGTACTTC	CASSRGTGKQETQYF
TRBD1	TRBJ1-2	once	TRBV18	TGTGCCAGCTCACCGAGTACAGGGGGCGCTAACTATGGCTACACCTTC	CASSPSTGGANYGYTF
TRBD2	TRBJ2-5	once	TRBV5-1	TGCGCCAGCAGCTTTGTTAGGACTAGCGGGGGCCAAGAGACCCAGTACTTC	CASSFVRTSGGQETQYF
TRBD1	TRBJ2-3	few	TRBV15	TGTGCCACCAGCAGAGACAGGGGGCCAGCAGATACGCAGTATTTT	CATSRDRGPADTQYF
-	TRBJ1-4	once	TRBV28	TGTGCCAGCAGTCCCCCCCGTGAAAAACTGTTTTTT	CASSPPREKLFF
TRBD1	TRBJ2-7	-	TRBV4-1	TGCGCCAGCAGCCCCCGAACGCAGGACAGGGGGTCCTACGAGCAGTACTTC	CASSPRTQDRGSYEQYF
-	TRBJ2-2	medium-sized	TRBV4-1	TGCGCCAGCAGCCAGGAGGGGCCCGGCACGGGGGAGCTGTTTTTT	CASSQEGPGTGELFF
-	TRBJ2-1	-	TRBV7-9	TGTGCCAGCAGCTTAGTCATACTAGCCTCCTACAATGAGCAGTTCTTC	CASSLVILASYNEQFF
-	TRBJ1-3	-	TRBV6-1	TGTGCCAGCAGTGAATCAGGGACAATCATATATTTT	CASSESGTIIYF
TRBD2	TRBJ2-5	-	TRBV11-3	TGTGCCAGCAGCTCCGGAAGTAGCGGGAGTCAACGGGGTCGGGAGACCCAGTACTTC	CASSSGSSGSQRGRETQYF
TRBD2	TRBJ2-1	once	TRBV5-6	TGTGCCAGCAGCTTTCTAGCGGCCGAGGGGAATGAGCAGTTCTTC	CASSFLAAEGNEQFF
TRBD2	TRBJ2-1	once	TRBV12-5	TGTGCTAGTGGTTTGGTACTTGGGGCTAGCGGGAGGGCCTCCTACAATGAGCAGTTCTTC	CASGLVLGASGRASYNEQFF
TRBD2	TRBJ2-1	once	TRBV27	TGTGCCAGCAGTTTACGGGGGGGGAGGGCCCCGAGTGAGCAGTTCTTC	CASSLRGGRAPSEQFF
-	TRBJ2-1	-	TRBV7-2	TGTGCCAGCAGCTTAGCGTTCTATAGCTCCTACAATGAGCAGTTCTTC	CASSLAFYSSYNEQFF
-	TRBJ1-2	-	TRBV19	TGTGCCAGTAGTATGGGGGGAGCGGGCTACACCTTC	CASSMGGAGYTF
-	TRBJ2-7	-	TRBV7-2	TGTGCCAGCAGCTTAGACCTAGCTCAAGACGAGCAGTACTTC	CASSLDLAQDEQYF
TRBD1	TRBJ1-2	-	TRBV27	TGTGCCAGCAGTCCGAGGACAGGGCGTCACTATGGCTACACCTTC	CASSPRTGRHYGYTF
-	TRBJ2-7	-	TRBV9	TGTGCCAGCAGCGTAGCTGCGCAGGGCCGGACCTACGAGCAGTACTTC	CASSVAAQGRTYEQYF
-	TRBJ1-2	-	TRBV10-1	TGCGCCAGCAGCCGGGACTCGAGGAACTATGGCTACACCTTC	CASSRDSRNYGYTF
-	TRBJ2-7	-	TRBV15	TGTGCCACCAGCCCCCCGACAGGTCGGGCTAGTACCGAGCAGTACTTC	CATSPPTGRASTEQYF
-	TRBJ1-2	-	TRBV24-1	TGTGCCACCAGTGAGAACAGGTATGGCTACACCTTC	CATSENRYGYTF
-	TRBJ2-1	-	TRBV9	TGTGCCAGCAGCGGACAGTCCCTCTACAATGAGCAGTTCTTC	CASSGQSLYNEQFF
TRBD1	TRBJ2-7	-	TRBV29-1	TGCAGCGTTACAGGGGGCGCTTCCTACGAGCAGTACTTC	CSVTGGASYEQYF
-	TRBJ2-7	-	TRBV5-5	TGTGCCAGCAGCTTGAGGGGCTTCTACGAGCAGTACTTC	CASSLRGFYEQYF
TRBD1	TRBJ1-1	-	TRBV30	TGTGCCTGGAGTGGGGACAGGGGATACACTGAAGCTTTCTTT	CAWSGDRGYTEAFF
TRBD2	TRBJ2-2	few	TRBV27	TGTGCCAGCAGTTTATCAGTTCGCCTACTAGCGGGGAAGCACACCGGGGAGCTGTTTTTT	CASSLSVRLLAGKHTGELFF
-	TRBJ1-1	-	TRBV7-8	TGTGCCAGCAGCTTAGATGGGCAGGGGAGAAGGCGAGCTTTCTTT	CASSLDGQGRRRAFF
TRBD2	TRBJ2-1	-	TRBV29-1	TGCAGCGTTCATGAGACTAGCGGTGCGAGCGGGATCTTC	CSVHETSGASGIF
-	TRBJ2-6	-	TRBV18	TGTGCCAGCTCACTGGACAACTCTGGGGCCAACGTCCTGACTTTC	CASSLDNSGANVLTF
-	TRBJ1-5	-	TRBV4-2	TGTGCCAGCAGCCTCATCAGGGGAGGCAATCAGCCCCAGCATTTT	CASSLIRGGNQPQHF
-	TRBJ1-2	many	TRBV30	TGTGCCTGGAGTTTATCAGGGATCTACGGCTACACCTTC	CAWSLSGIYGYTF
TRBD2	TRBJ2-7	-	TRBV7-2	TGTGCCAGCACCAACTCCGGGGGGATCTACGAGCAGTACTTC	CASTNSGGIYEQYF
-	TRBJ2-2	-	TRBV28	TGTGCCAGCAGTTTTGGAGGGGGCAATTTGGCCGGGGAGCTGTTTTTT	CASSFGGGNLAGELFF
-	TRBJ1-2	-	TRBV15	TGTGCCACCAGCAAGAGGGAGGTGGCATACTATGGCTACACCTTC	CATSKREVAYYGYTF
-	TRBJ2-5	once	TRBV3-1/TRBV3-2	TGTGCCAGCAGCAGAACCACAGGGACCCAAGAGACCCAGTACTTC	CASSRTTGTQETQYF
TRBD2	TRBJ2-7	few	TRBV2	TGTGCCAGCAGTGAATGGGAGGGTTCCTACGAGCAGTACTTC	CASSEWEGSYEQYF
-	TRBJ1-5	-	TRBV7-2	TGTGCCAGCAGCACCGGGCAGGGCAGTCAGCCCCAGCATTTT	CASSTGQGSQPQHF